Presented here are 14 T cell receptor beta chains from one specimen sequenced in a study of post-analysis software for immune sequencing data. Regarding the study as a whole: About five TRBV segments were more frequent in patients than controls; TRBV5-6, TRBV5-1 and TRBV20-1 belonged to this group.

The TCR beta cDNA libraries contained unique molecular identifiers. TCRdb called the PCR reads again in MiXCR, with one record for every CDR3 protein. Found here are around 710,000 distinct CDR3 sequences, 46% of them singletons; the top ten hold 4.9%. Antigen specificity for these receptors is unknown. The sequencing input was blood. The receptor set was obtained from a girl aged 10 to 17 with multiple sclerosis.

Comments on this clonotype: The junction departs from the called germline gene at one end, perhaps through a read error. The chain combines TRBV27 with TRBJ2-5; D is unclear. This CDR3 comprises 14 residues. The V gene's germline CDR1 is MNHEY and CDR2 SMNVEV (reference sequence). DNA for the CDR3: TGTACCAGCAGTTTATCGCCTCGGTACCCGGCCCAGTACTTC. It translates to CTSSLSPRYPAQYF.

This rearrangement joins TRBV7-9 to TRBJ2-7; no clear D. The germline V gene encodes CDR1 SEHNR and CDR2 FQNEAQ (reference sequence). The CDR3 has 12 residues. Between the trimmed V and J ends, which lost 4 bases and 7 bases, there was a span of 11 bases. The CDR3 coding sequence is TGTGCCAGCAGCTCCCCCATTCGTGAGCAGTACTTC. This sequence encodes CASSSPIREQYF.

In this sample, this clonotype turned up a few times. At one of its ends the junction is not consistent with the germline gene, which may arise from a read error. This chain joins TRBV29-1 and TRBJ2-7; tentatively, D is TRBD1 or TRBD2 (5 bases each). Germline V lookup: CDR1 SQVTM, CDR2 ANQGSEA. This CDR3 is 12 amino acids long. CDR3 in DNA: TGCAGTGCCACCGGGACGAATTACGGGCAGTACTTC. Translation: CSATGTNYGQYF.

The chain has TRBV5-1 and TRBJ2-1, with 16 bases aligning to TRBD2. V lost 4 bases to trimming and J lost 4 bases; unmatched junction nucleotides: 5. This CDR3 contains 17 residues. From germline, CDR1 is SGHRS and CDR2 YFSETQ. The CDR3 nucleotides are TGCGCCAGCAGCCCAGGGACTAGCGGGAGGGATTACAATGAGCAGTTCTTC. Protein sequence: CASSPGTSGRDYNEQFF.

V is TRBV5-1 and J is TRBJ2-5, with 8 nucleotides matching TRBD1. Losses at the gene ends were 4 bases for V and 4 bases for J; bases not matched to a gene: 6. The CDR3 totals 14 residues. Germline CDR1 reads SGHRS; CDR2 reads YFSETQ. The DNA of the CDR3 is TGCGCCAGCAGCCGCTGGACAGGGCCAGAGACCCAGTACTTC. This gives the protein CASSRWTGPETQYF.

The V call is TRBV7-2, the J call TRBJ1-4, with D uncertain. V gave up 5 bases and J gave up 2 bases, with 12 bases separating them. The CDR3 length is 15 residues. Germline V gene sequence: CDR1 SGHTA, CDR2 FQGNSA. The DNA of the CDR3 is TGTGCCAGCAGCGTTACGGGTCCCACTAATGAAAAACTGTTTTTT. The encoded protein is CASSVTGPTNEKLFF.

V and J are TRBV30 and TRBJ1-2; the D gene is possibly TRBD1 (5 bases). The CDR3 consists of 12 residues. V dropped 1 base and J dropped 6 bases, with 9 bases sitting between them. Germline CDR1 is GTSNPN and CDR2 is SVGIG (reference sequence). In DNA form, the CDR3 reads TGTGCCTGGAGTGGGGGCGGGGATGGCTACACCTTC. Translated: CAWSGGGDGYTF.

The chain uses TRBV2 and TRBJ2-6; D gene uncertain. Germline V CDR1 and CDR2: SNHLY, FYNNEI. The V gene lost 5 bases and the J gene lost 0 bases, with 14 bases spanning the gap. There are 17 residues in the CDR3. The DNA of the CDR3 is TGTGCCAGCAGTCGGATAACAGCTCGCTCTGGGGCCAACGTCCTGACTTTC. It translates to CASSRITARSGANVLTF.

The chain couples TRBV4-2 to TRBJ2-7; TRBD2 matches 13 bases. Trimming at V came to 4 bases and at J to 1 base, leaving 4 bases not matched to a gene. Germline-derived CDR1 and CDR2 are LGHNA and YNFKEQ. The CDR3 loop spans 16 amino acids. The CDR3 DNA reads TGTGCCAGCAGCCCGGGGACTAGCGGGAATTCCTACGAGCAGTACTTC. Protein product: CASSPGTSGNSYEQYF.

This clonotype has just one count. The chain uses TRBV7-9 and TRBJ2-7, with 7 bases lining up with TRBD2. Germline trimming cut 2 bases from V and 5 bases from J; bases unmatched to any gene: 9. This CDR3 spans 15 amino acids. Per germline, CDR1 SEHNR and CDR2 FQNEAQ (reference sequence). CDR3 in amino acids: CASSLRSGGSDEQYF. The CDR3 coding sequence is TGTGCCAGCAGCTTAAGGTCAGGCGGGAGCGACGAGCAGTACTTC. The variable domain in full, completed from reference TRBV7-9 and TRBJ2-7, reads DTGVSQNPRHKITKRGQNVTFRCDPISEHNRLYWYRQTLGQGPEFLTYFQNEAQLEKSRLLSDRFSAERPKGSFSTLEIQRTEQGDSAMYLCASSLRSGGSDEQYFGPGTRLTVT.

This clonotype appeared many times. The gene calls are TRBV4-1 and TRBJ1-2; unclear D gene. Germline V gene lookup returns CDR1 MGHRA and CDR2 YSYEKL. Trimming left V 0 bases short and J 4 bases short, with 12 bases between. The CDR3 extends over 15 amino acids. CDR3 loop: CASSQDSTRLYGYTF. In DNA, the CDR3 is TGCGCCAGCAGCCAAGATTCGACACGTCTCTATGGCTACACCTTC.

Worth noting for this clonotype: At one end, the junction sequence differs from germline, possibly due to a read error. V and J are TRBV7-2 and TRBJ2-7; TRBD2 might be the D (6 bases). The CDR3 length is 15 residues. The germline gives CDR1 SGHTA, CDR2 FQGNSA. CDR3 coding DNA: TGTGCCAACAGCTCCCTAGCGCTTAGCTCCTACGAGCAGTACTTC. It codes for CANSSLALSSYEQYF.

This chain connects TRBV6-6 to TRBJ1-2, with no clear D. The CDR3 runs 11 residues. V dropped 0 bases and J dropped 8 bases, with 4 bases sitting between them. Germline CDR1 reads MNHNY; CDR2 reads SVGAGI (reference sequence). CDR3 residues: CASSYSRGYTF. The DNA for the CDR3 is TGTGCCAGCAGTTACTCGAGAGGCTACACCTTC.

DNA for the CDR3: TGTGCCATCAGTGAGTGGGACAGGAGGGGCGAGCAGTACTTC. This encodes CAISEWDRRGEQYF. This chain joins TRBV10-3 and TRBJ2-7, with TRBD1 matching 8 bases. After removal of 1 base from V and 6 bases from J, the junction contained 5 bases not matched to a gene. CDR1 and CDR2 (germline): ENHRY, SYGVKD. The CDR3 loop spans 14 amino acids.